This T cell receptor (beta chain) was sequenced during a study of T cell repertoires in cytomegalovirus infection. Trimming left V 1 base short and J 1 base short, with 10 bases between. The germline V gene has CDR1 MNHNS and CDR2 SASEGT. This CDR3 is 15 amino acids long. TCRdb re-called the reads through MiXCR, storing one row per CDR3 protein. The sample gives roughly 280,000 distinct CDR3 sequences, less than 25% of which show up once; approximately 19% is in the top ten. Of note for this clonotype: Its antigen is not identified.

The chain couples TRBV6-1 to TRBJ1-2; perhaps TRBD1 as D (5 bases). Sequencing was performed on cultured PBMCs, taken from culture after CMV antigen stimulation. This sequence originates from a human donor in good health (CMV status not recorded). Some clones in this sample may be carry-over from other donors' samples. DNA for the CDR3: TGTGCCAGCAGTGAAGGAGGGGCGCGTAACTATGGCTACACCTTC. Its translation: CASSEGGARNYGYTF.